This TCR beta chain emerged from a study of blood T cell repertoires in COVID-19. Enrolled through a virtual design, the participants were between roughly 18 and 95 years of age and came from 24 US areas. Which cohort a participant joined came from the clinical history participants gave. V was pared by 0 bases and J by 7 bases, with 8 bases between. This CDR3 has 12 amino acids. Some clones are missing from TCRdb's copy, which holds only in-frame ones; the method was immunoSEQ multiplex PCR. The sample comprises roughly 140,000 clones, under 90% of which are singletons, and around 7% rests with the top ten.

The sequenced sample consisted of PBMCs or T cells enriched from blood (not recorded which). The chain uses TRBV5-3 and TRBJ2-7; D perhaps matches TRBD2 (5 bases). TRBV5-3 is classed as an ORF, of uncertain function. The clonotype comes from a man aged 50 to 60 who had recovered from COVID-19. CDR3 protein: CARSLGRGEQYF. In DNA, the CDR3 is TGTGCCAGAAGCTTGGGCCGGGGTGAGCAGTACTTC.